The 5 T cell receptor beta chains given below trace back to one sample, sequenced in a study of breast tumors, draining lymph nodes, adjacent tissues. Each CDR3 protein gets one entry after TCRdb re-called the multiplex PCR reads with MiXCR. This sample has 30,000 to 40,000 distinct CDR3 sequences; approximately 63% occur once, and the top ten carry approximately 20%. Material for sequencing was breast tumor tissue. All receptors come from a female donor with breast cancer. Some clones in this sample may be carry-over from other donors' samples.

This clonotype was detected many times. The chain has TRBV4-3 and TRBJ2-5; 10 bases align to TRBD1. CDR1 and CDR2 (germline): LGHNA, YSLEER. The CDR3 contains 16 residues. Losses at the gene ends were 4 bases for V and 1 base for J; bases not matched to a gene: 6. Here the CDR3 reads CASSPRDRGGQETQYF. CDR3 bases: TGCGCCAGCAGCCCCCGGGACAGGGGTGGCCAAGAGACCCAGTACTTC.

Only one count was recorded for this clonotype. A read error may be the cause here, since a much bigger clone is one base away. The CDR3 sequence is CASSHSGQANTVYF. CDR3 sequence (DNA): TGTGCCAGCAGTCACTCCGGACAGGCAAACACCGTATATTTT. This chain links TRBV6-6 with TRBJ1-3; 7 bases are shared with TRBD1. Looked up from germline, CDR1 is MNHNY and CDR2 is SVGAGI (reference sequence). CDR3 length: 14 residues.

This chain links TRBV7-2 with TRBJ2-1; the D gene is possibly TRBD2 (7 bases). V was cut by 4 bases and J by 6 bases, with 16 bases left in between. The CDR3 runs 15 residues. Germline V gene sequence: CDR1 SGHTA, CDR2 FQGNSA. CDR3 region: CASSWGGGAVNEQFF. DNA for the CDR3: TGTGCCAGCAGCTGGGGAGGGGGGGCGGTCAATGAGCAGTTCTTC.

The chain uses TRBV15 and TRBJ2-3; 16 nucleotides align to TRBD2. Trimming cost V 2 bases and J 3 bases; bases outside gene matches: 5. The CDR3 runs to 18 residues. In germline, CDR1 is LNHNV, CDR2 YYDKDF (reference sequence). In DNA, the CDR3 is TGTGCCACCAGCAGAATGGGGACTAGCGGGAGGGGGACAGATACGCAGTATTTT. This encodes CATSRMGTSGRGTDTQYF.

This chain joins TRBV19 and TRBJ1-6; D not resolved. The CDR3 runs to 16 residues. Trimming stripped 5 bases from V and 0 bases from J, with 11 bases between. Germline CDR1 LNHDA, CDR2 SQIVND (reference sequence). CDR3 nucleotide sequence: TGTGCCAGTAGTCCTCGGAAGAGCTCCTATAATTCACCCCTCCACTTT. Residues: CASSPRKSSYNSPLHF.